This record looks at one T cell receptor beta chain sequence and its context. This receptor's antigen is unknown. Base qualities are not at hand, and no much larger clone is one base apart. The sample originates from a study of blood T cell repertoires in COVID-19 (dated by TCRdb to 2018 to 2020). A note on the overall study: The collaborator samples originated in the United States, Italy and Spain and spanned the acute and convalescent phases of COVID-19. The material from the prospective study consisted of cDNA or gDNA derived from T cells, B-cell-depleted T cells, or PBMCs. Deeply sampled blood TCRbeta repertoires from subjects exposed to, actively infected with, or recovered from COVID-19 were included in the dataset. A freely available public database, intended as a resource for researchers studying the immune response to SARS-CoV-2, is where the repertoires were released. The samples were drawn from two sources: the first 160 participants of the ongoing ImmuneRACE study, and fewer than 1,500 subjects contributed by 6 global collaborators. A de-identified subject ID, COVID-19 status, age in years and sex were almost always included in the sample metadata. Where available, HLA class I and class II types were obtained from metadata supplied by the sample provider rather than from assay-based typing.

TCRbeta CDR3 regions were amplified from genomic DNA using the immunoSEQ Assay, a bias-controlled multiplex PCR. Per the source publication's procedure: The number of nucleated cells in each sample was estimated from the amplification of reference gene primers within the assay. To quantify the absolute abundance of each unique TCRbeta CDR3 rearrangement, sequence reads were collapsed and filtered. Productive Simpson clonality was computed per sample as the square root of Simpson's diversity index over productive rearrangements. TCRdb took this table from immuneACCESS and kept in-frame rearrangements with V and J called. Such tables lack part of the clones; where checked against another copy, unresolved V genes explain under half of the gap, and the rest is unexplained. The DNA was the basis for D and trimming; V, J and clone size are from that table. Present in this sample are about 98,000 clones, 81% of which were seen just once. About 11% of the sample is taken by the ten largest.

Whole blood was collected in K2EDTA tubes by collaborating institutions according to the institutions' own protocols. For TCRbeta analysis, collaborators shipped samples in one of three forms: frozen whole blood, isolated PBMCs, or DNA extracted from either of those sample types. The paper as a whole reports these results and caveats: Clinical and demographic metadata were provided uncurated, with the amount varying by source and participant.

The sample was peripheral blood. The receptor was derived from a woman aged 80 or over with acute or convalescent COVID-19.

The nucleotide sequence is given as TGTGCCAGCAGTTTCCGGGAACGAAATGAAAAACTGTTTTTT. The translation is CASSFRERNEKLFF. The sequence joins TRBV28 to TRBJ1-4; no D segment can be confidently identified. Reading from cysteine to phenylalanine, the CDR3 counts 14 amino acids. Only the CDR3 DNA is retained, 42 bases long and in frame from the first base. V is pared back by 3 bases and J by 5 bases, with 10 bases lying between the germline termini. The germline V gene yields MDHEN for CDR1 and SYDVKM for CDR2.